This section outlines one TCR beta chain sequence together with its context. What it binds is unknown. The sample belongs to a study of T cell responses to AZD1222 COVID-19 vaccine. Sequenced by immunoSEQ multiplex PCR; TCRdb stores in-frame clones only, minus some. The table lists over 55,000 clones, roughly 85% of them singletons. Study-wide results and limits: Reports say nearly half of spike-specific TCRs go after unmutated variant regions. Mapped onto spike, vaccine-associated CD4 TCRs spanned it and were dominant at 160-218 and 743-854.

V shed 1 base and J shed 3 bases, with 12 bases lying between them. From germline, CDR1 is SGHTA and CDR2 FQGNSA. The CDR3 is made up of 15 amino acids. This receptor was obtained from an adult who received the AZD1222 COVID-19 vaccine. Sequenced here: peripheral blood, sampled 28 days after the second AZD1222 dose. The chain is built from TRBV7-2 and TRBJ1-2, with D perhaps matching TRBD1 (6 bases). Here the CDR3 DNA reads TGTGCCAGCAGCTTAGACGCAGGGGCCCACTATGGCTACACCTTC. It is translated as CASSLDAGAHYGYTF.